These 14 T cell receptor beta chains came from one sample sequenced in a study of blood T cell repertoires in COVID-19. The assay was immunoSEQ multiplex PCR, and TCRdb's table has in-frame clones only and misses some. The sample carries about 190,000 clones, around 87% recorded once. The sequenced sample was peripheral blood. These receptors were taken from a woman in her seventies with COVID-19, enrolled during active disease.

The rearrangement joins TRBV19 to TRBJ1-6, with 10 bases fitting TRBD1. The germline CDR1 and CDR2 sequences are LNHDA and SQIVND (reference sequence). The J segment lost 14 bases and the V segment lost 4 bases, leaving 11 bases of the junction unmatched. The CDR3 is made up of 15 amino acids. CDR3 loop: CASSTTGTGVVALHF. The CDR3 bases are TGTGCCAGTAGTACAACCGGGACAGGGGTCGTGGCCCTCCACTTT.

V and J are TRBV7-9 and TRBJ2-2; D may be TRBD2 (6 bases). CDR1 SEHNR and CDR2 FQNEAQ come from the germline V gene (reference sequence). Deletions cut 4 bases from V and 2 bases from J, with 8 bases between. The CDR3 contains 14 residues. In DNA form, the CDR3 reads TGTGCCAGCAGCTCCGGGGGTAACACCGGGGAGCTGTTTTTT. Its translation is CASSSGGNTGELFF.

This sequence joins TRBV5-1 and TRBJ1-1, with D tentatively TRBD1 (6 bases). V lost 2 bases and J lost 4, with 15 bases in between. Germline CDR1 reads SGHRS; CDR2 reads YFSETQ. The CDR3 sequence is 15 residues long. CDR3 sequence: CASSFGTGQPTEAFF. The CDR3 coding sequence is TGCGCCAGCAGCTTTGGCACCGGACAGCCCACTGAAGCTTTCTTT.

This sequence joins TRBV5-6 and TRBJ2-7; D possibly corresponds to TRBD2 (5 bases). Looked up from germline, CDR1 is SGHDT and CDR2 is YYEEEE. The CDR3 totals 13 residues. V was clipped by 2 bases and J by 4 bases, with 10 bases between them. The DNA of the CDR3 is TGTGCCAGCAGCTTTGGGAGAGTTTACGAGCAGTACTTC. This sequence encodes CASSFGRVYEQYF.

This clone was seen only a few times. The V gene is TRBV5-1, the J gene TRBJ2-2, with 8 bases fitting TRBD2. Trimming removed 4 bases from V and 8 bases from J; junction bases left unmatched: 13. The CDR3 contains 16 residues. Germline V gene sequence: CDR1 SGHRS, CDR2 YFSETQ. The CDR3 DNA reads TGCGCCAGCAGCGACCTTTCGGGAGGGCCTTGGGGGGAGCTGTTTTTT. Translating it yields CASSDLSGGPWGELFF. The whole variable domain, filled in from reference TRBV5-1 and TRBJ2-2, reads KAGVTQTPRYLIKTRGQQVTLSCSPISGHRSVSWYQQTPGQGLQFLFEYFSETQRNKGNFPGRFSGRQFSNSRSEMNVSTLELGDSALYLCASSDLSGGPWGELFFGEGSRLTVL.

J is TRBJ1-2 and V is TRBV9, with 9 bases fitting TRBD1. V lost 0 bases and J lost 8; bases outside the gene matches: 5. CDR3 length: 14 residues. CDR1 and CDR2 (germline): SGDLS, YYNGEE. CDR3 sequence: CASSVDRGREGYTF. The CDR3 DNA reads TGTGCCAGCAGCGTAGACAGGGGGCGCGAGGGCTACACCTTC.

The rearrangement links TRBV11-1 to TRBJ2-1; 13 bases are shared with TRBD2. The V gene's germline CDR1 is SGHAT and CDR2 FQDESV (reference sequence). The ends lost 5 bases at V and 7 bases at J; junction bases unmatched: 5. The length of the CDR3 is 15 residues. CDR3 coding DNA: TGTGCCAGCAGCCTACTAGCGGGAGGGACGAATGAGCAGTTCTTC. Its translation: CASSLLAGGTNEQFF.

The chain has TRBV5-1 and TRBJ2-3; TRBD2 aligns across 11 bases. V shed 6 bases, J shed 5 bases, and the junction held 8 bases outside the gene matches. The CDR3 length is 15 residues. CDR1 and CDR2 from the germline V gene are SGHRS and YFSETQ. This CDR3 reads CASTASGGLGDTQYF. The CDR3 DNA is TGCGCCAGCACCGCTAGCGGGGGGCTGGGAGATACGCAGTATTTT.

The rearrangement uses TRBV7-2 and TRBJ1-1; no firm D call. CDR1 is SGHTA, CDR2 FQGNSA, per germline. V was cut by 2 bases and J by 7 bases, with 8 bases left in between. This CDR3 spans 12 amino acids. CDR3 residues: CASSLMGGEAFF. The CDR3 region has the DNA TGTGCCAGCAGCTTAATGGGAGGTGAAGCTTTCTTT.

This chain joins TRBV11-2 and TRBJ2-7; tentative D call: TRBD1 (7 bases). This CDR3 contains 16 residues. CDR1 and CDR2 from the germline V gene are SGHAT and FQNNGV. V gave up 0 bases and J gave up 3 bases, with 15 bases separating them. The CDR3 sequence is CASSLEWGRGDYEQYF. CDR3 sequence (DNA): TGTGCCAGCAGCTTAGAATGGGGCAGGGGGGACTACGAGCAGTACTTC.

The chain links TRBV29-1 to TRBJ2-7; 12 bases agree with TRBD2. Trimming removed 7 bases from V and 5 bases from J; junction bases left unmatched: 6. CDR3 length: 13 residues. Per germline, CDR1 SQVTM and CDR2 ANQGSEA. This chain's CDR3 is CSGRLAGDDEQYF. In nucleotides, the CDR3 is TGCAGCGGTAGACTAGCGGGAGATGACGAGCAGTACTTC.

The chain is built from TRBV30 and TRBJ2-2, with TRBD2 as a possible D gene (5 bases). CDR3 length: 14 residues. Deletions cut 4 bases from V and 5 bases from J, with 14 bases between. Germline V gene lookup returns CDR1 GTSNPN and CDR2 SVGIG (reference sequence). The CDR3 DNA follows: TGTGCCTGGACTACGAGGGAGATGACCGGGGAGCTGTTTTTT. Translation gives CAWTTREMTGELFF.

This sequence joins TRBV9 and TRBJ2-7, with a weak D call TRBD2 (7 bases). Trimming left V 2 bases short and J 3 bases short, with 15 bases between. Germline CDR1 reads SGDLS; CDR2 reads YYNGEE. This CDR3 is 15 amino acids long. The CDR3 nucleotides read TGTGCCAGCAGCGTCCGGGAGGCCAGGGGCTACGAGCAGTACTTC. Its protein product is CASSVREARGYEQYF.

The chain joins TRBV28 to TRBJ1-5, with D possibly being TRBD1 (6 bases). V lost 6 bases and J lost 3, with 12 bases in between. The CDR3 totals 14 residues. Germline V gene data show CDR1 as MDHEN and CDR2 as SYDVKM. The CDR3 reads CASRSQGDNQPQHF. The CDR3 DNA follows: TGTGCCAGCAGGTCACAGGGCGACAATCAGCCCCAGCATTTT. Complete variable domain (other parts from reference TRBV28 and TRBJ1-5): DVKVTQSSRYLVKRTGEKVFLECVQDMDHENMFWYRQDPGLGLRLIYFSYDVKMKEKGDIPEGYSVSREKKERFSLILESASTNQTSMYLCASRSQGDNQPQHFGDGTRLSIL.